A single sample is the source of the 30 T cell receptor beta chains below, sequenced in a study of blood T cell repertoires in COVID-19. Measured with immunoSEQ multiplex PCR; TCRdb has only the in-frame clones, and not every one. The sample has some 66,000 clones, 85% to 90% seen once. Sample: peripheral blood. These receptors came from a human donor with active COVID-19. The donor label of this sample is uncertain.

The rearrangement uses TRBV6-2 or TRBV6-3 and TRBJ1-2; D ambiguous. Trimming pared 6 bases from V and 2 bases from J, leaving 13 bases between. CDR3 length: 14 residues. Germline V gene data show CDR1 as MNHEY and CDR2 as SVGEGT. CDR3 sequence (DNA): TGTGCCAGCAGCTCCCCCGGGGTCAACTATGGCTACACCTTC. Its translation: CASSSPGVNYGYTF.

The chain has TRBV25-1 and TRBJ2-6, with D perhaps TRBD1 (6 bases). Per germline, CDR1 MGHDK and CDR2 SYGVNS. The CDR3 consists of 15 residues. The V gene lost 6 bases and the J gene lost 10 bases, with 19 bases spanning the gap. CDR3 nucleotide sequence: TGTGCCAGCAGCCCCACGGACAGTAGTCCAAACGTCCTGACTTTC. Its protein product is CASSPTDSSPNVLTF.

This chain connects TRBV7-2 to TRBJ2-7; 7 bases are a match to TRBD1. V was clipped by 5 bases and J by 2 bases; unmatched bases: 6. The CDR3 covers 14 residues. CDR1 and CDR2 (germline): SGHTA, FQGNSA. Here the CDR3 DNA reads TGTGCCAGCAGCCTTGGACAGGCCGCCTACGAGCAGTACTTC. This translates into CASSLGQAAYEQYF.

The chain carries TRBV28 and TRBJ2-3, with TRBD1 matching over 12 bases. CDR1 is MDHEN and CDR2 is SYDVKM in the germline V gene. V gave up 6 bases and J gave up 0 bases; unmatched junction bases: 10. There are 18 residues in the CDR3. CDR3 loop: CASSDPGQGALSTDTQYF. The CDR3 coding sequence is TGTGCCAGCAGCGATCCGGGACAGGGGGCTTTGAGCACAGATACGCAGTATTTT.

J is TRBJ2-7 and V is TRBV28, with D perhaps matching TRBD2 (5 bases). The CDR3 has 14 amino acids. V was shortened by 3 bases and J by 2 bases, with 11 bases between the two germline ends. Germline loops: CDR1 MDHEN, CDR2 SYDVKM. The CDR3 sequence is CASSFGNPTYEQYF. Written as DNA, the CDR3 is TGTGCCAGCAGTTTCGGGAACCCCACCTACGAGCAGTACTTC.

This chain joins TRBV7-2 and TRBJ2-1; D is possibly TRBD1 (6 bases). The length of the CDR3 is 15 residues. The germline CDR1 and CDR2 sequences are SGHTA and FQGNSA. V was shortened by 2 bases and J by 1 base, with 9 bases between the two germline ends. As DNA, the CDR3 is TGTGCCAGCAGCTTAAGCAGGGGATCCTACAATGAGCAGTTCTTC. This sequence encodes CASSLSRGSYNEQFF.

The chain links TRBV19 to TRBJ2-3; 11 bases align to TRBD2. Trimming cost V 4 bases and J 6 bases; bases outside gene matches: 3. The CDR3 loop spans 14 amino acids. Per the germline V gene, CDR1 is LNHDA and CDR2 is SQIVND (reference sequence). The CDR3 protein is CASSTTSGSDTQYF. CDR3 in DNA: TGTGCCAGTAGTACCACTAGCGGGAGTGATACGCAGTATTTT.

The chain joins TRBV6-2 or TRBV6-3 to TRBJ1-6, with TRBD1 matching over 10 bases. The germline V gene has CDR1 MNHEY and CDR2 SVGEGT. With 6 bases clipped from V and 9 bases from J, the junction kept 8 bases outside the gene matches. The CDR3 extends over 15 amino acids. Written as DNA, the CDR3 is TGTGCCAGCAGCCCCGGGACAGGGGTCGGTTCACCCCTCCACTTT. Encoded protein: CASSPGTGVGSPLHF.

The chain couples TRBV6-5 to TRBJ2-7, with TRBD2 as a possible D gene (5 bases). V was trimmed by 8 bases and J by 5 bases, leaving 13 bases between them. The CDR3 extends over 12 amino acids. Germline V gene lookup returns CDR1 MNHEY and CDR2 SVGAGI. DNA of the CDR3: TGTGCCAGCGGAGGTAGGCTCCACGAGCAGTACTTC. This gives the protein CASGGRLHEQYF.

The V and J genes are TRBV6-2 or TRBV6-3 and TRBJ2-1; 12 bases map to TRBD2. The CDR3 contains 17 residues. The germline V gene encodes CDR1 MNHEY and CDR2 SVGEGT. J gave up 5 bases and V 5 bases, and 10 bases lay outside the gene matches. The CDR3 protein is CASSTRTSSGRDNEQFF. The CDR3, as DNA: TGTGCCAGCAGTACCCGGACTTCTAGCGGGAGGGACAATGAGCAGTTCTTC.

The chain combines TRBV5-6 with TRBJ2-1; D unclear. The CDR3 runs to 12 residues. Germline assignment: CDR1 SGHDT and CDR2 YYEEEE. Trimming shortened V by 1 base and J by 10 bases, and 9 bases separated the two germline ends. Written as DNA, the CDR3 is TGTGCCAGCAGCTTGTGGATCGGGGAGCAGTTCTTC. This codes for CASSLWIGEQFF.

This clone came up once. The gene calls are TRBV7-8 and TRBJ2-7, with 8 bases fitting TRBD1. Trimming took 8 bases from V and 5 from J; bases not matched to a gene: 8. The CDR3 extends over 13 amino acids. CDR1 and CDR2 from the germline V gene are SGHVS and FQNEAQ. Here the CDR3 reads CASAPGQAHEQYF. The DNA for the CDR3 is TGTGCCAGCGCTCCGGGACAGGCTCACGAGCAGTACTTC.

This chain connects TRBV7-6 to TRBJ2-1; 8 bases fit TRBD2. This CDR3 has 17 residues. CDR1 is SGHVS and CDR2 is FNYEAQ in the germline V gene. V shed 5 bases and J 6 bases; nucleotides not matched to a gene: 15. CDR3 residues: CASSPLGTRINPNEQFF. In DNA, the CDR3 is TGTGCCAGCAGCCCGCTAGGGACTAGGATTAATCCCAATGAGCAGTTCTTC.

The chain employs TRBV28 and TRBJ1-2; D not resolved. Per germline, CDR1 MDHEN and CDR2 SYDVKM. V was clipped by 3 bases and J by 6 bases, with 5 bases between them. CDR3 length equals 11 residues. The CDR3 loop reads CASSLRDGYTF. CDR3 in DNA: TGTGCCAGCAGTTTGAGGGATGGCTACACCTTC.

The chain has TRBV5-1 and TRBJ2-1, with 8 bases fitting TRBD1. The CDR3 contains 16 residues. The V segment lost 0 bases and the J segment 7 bases; nucleotides outside the gene matches: 9. Germline V lookup: CDR1 SGHRS, CDR2 YFSETQ. Here the CDR3 reads CASSLVSRGRSNEQFF. The CDR3 DNA reads TGCGCCAGCAGCTTGGTTTCCAGGGGGCGATCAAATGAGCAGTTCTTC.

The chain joins TRBV2 to TRBJ2-2, with TRBD2 identical over 11 bases. The CDR3 loop spans 17 amino acids. Germline values: CDR1 SNHLY, CDR2 FYNNEI. V lost 9 bases to trimming and J lost 6 bases; unmatched junction nucleotides: 15. This CDR3 is CASRITSGGLGAGELFF. As DNA, the CDR3 is TGTGCCAGTCGGATCACTAGCGGGGGCCTCGGGGCCGGGGAGCTGTTTTTT.

This chain joins TRBV24-1 and TRBJ1-1; perhaps TRBD1 as D (6 bases). V gave up 1 base and J gave up 10 bases, with 9 bases separating them. Looked up from germline, CDR1 is KGHDR and CDR2 is SFDVKD. The CDR3 totals 12 residues. The CDR3 DNA reads TGTGCCACCAGTGATTTTGCAGGGGCAGCTTTCTTT. Translation gives CATSDFAGAAFF.

The count of this clone is one. The chain is built from TRBV6-6 and TRBJ2-2; TRBD1 aligns across 10 bases. The CDR3 covers 16 residues. Trimming took 6 bases from V and 0 from J; bases not matched to a gene: 4. CDR1 is MNHNY and CDR2 is SVGAGI in the germline V gene (reference sequence). Here the CDR3 reads CASSRDRGTNTGELFF. The CDR3 nucleotides read TGTGCCAGCAGCCGGGACAGGGGCACGAACACCGGGGAGCTGTTTTTT.

The genes are TRBV15 and TRBJ2-5; TRBD1 aligns across 8 bases. The V gene's germline CDR1 is LNHNV and CDR2 YYDKDF (reference sequence). This CDR3 is built from 15 residues. The ends lost 3 bases at V and 5 bases at J; junction bases unmatched: 8. CDR3 loop: CATSSLDRVGETQYF. CDR3 bases: TGTGCCACCAGCAGCCTGGACAGGGTCGGGGAGACCCAGTACTTC.

This sequence joins TRBV5-1 and TRBJ2-7; the D gene is possibly TRBD1 (5 bases). CDR3 length equals 14 residues. CDR1 is SGHRS, CDR2 YFSETQ, per germline. Trimming shortened V by 0 bases and J by 0 bases, and 7 bases separated the two germline ends. CDR3 DNA sequence: TGCGCCAGCAGCTTGGGGGGCGACTCCTACGAGCAGTACTTC. Translated, it gives CASSLGGDSYEQYF.

The chain uses TRBV7-3 and TRBJ1-6, with TRBD1 identical over 8 bases. V was clipped by 5 bases and J by 7 bases; unmatched bases: 7. Germline V gives CDR1 SGHTA, CDR2 FQGTGA. CDR3 length equals 15 residues. CDR3 amino acids: CASSDGQGANSPLHF. In DNA form, the CDR3 reads TGTGCCAGCAGCGATGGACAGGGCGCCAATTCACCCCTCCACTTT.

The rearrangement links TRBV2 to TRBJ2-3, with 8 bases matching TRBD1. The CDR3 consists of 15 residues. V lost 11 bases to trimming and J lost 5 bases; unmatched junction nucleotides: 15. The V gene's germline CDR1 is SNHLY and CDR2 FYNNEI. The CDR3 region is CAHAEGTGSKDTQYF. The CDR3 coding sequence is TGTGCCCATGCAGAAGGGACAGGTTCGAAAGATACGCAGTATTTT.

This clone appeared a single time. The chain links TRBV2 to TRBJ1-1; 7 positions agree with TRBD1. J was trimmed by 1 base and V by 11 bases; bases with no gene match: 7. The CDR3 has 13 residues. Germline loops: CDR1 SNHLY, CDR2 FYNNEI. In DNA form, the CDR3 reads TGTGCCGGCGGGACAGATCAGAACACTGAAGCTTTCTTT. Its protein product is CAGGTDQNTEAFF.

This chain links TRBV10-2 with TRBJ2-3; 7 bases are a match to TRBD2. CDR1 is WSHSY, CDR2 SAAADI, per germline. The CDR3 covers 15 residues. V lost 6 bases, J lost 5 bases, and 11 bases stayed unmatched. The CDR3: CASSTQLPGGDTQYF. The DNA of the CDR3 is TGCGCCAGCAGCACCCAGCTACCGGGGGGAGATACGCAGTATTTT.

The J gene is TRBJ2-7, the V gene TRBV4-2, with 10 bases that match TRBD1. With 4 bases clipped from V and 7 bases from J, the junction kept 7 bases outside the gene matches. The CDR3 has 14 residues. Germline CDR1 is LGHNA and CDR2 is YNFKEQ. Here the CDR3 DNA reads TGTGCCAGCAGCCGAGGGACAGGGGTTCGGGAGCAGTACTTC. Amino acids: CASSRGTGVREQYF.

The V gene is TRBV2, the J gene TRBJ2-5; the D gene is possibly TRBD1 (5 bases). V lost 6 bases to trimming and J lost 6 bases, with 11 bases between them. CDR1 is SNHLY, CDR2 FYNNEI, per germline. This CDR3 comprises 12 residues. The CDR3 region has the DNA TGTGCCAGCAGGGGGCCGTTGAAGACCCAGTACTTC. It codes for CASRGPLKTQYF. Based on the CDR3 plus reference TRBV2 and TRBJ2-5, the full variable domain is EPEVTQTPSHQVTQMGQEVILRCVPISNHLYFYWYRQILGQKVEFLVSFYNNEISEKSEIFDDQFSVERPDGSNFTLKIRSTKLEDSAMYFCASRGPLKTQYFGPGTRLLVL.

This clone showed up just once. This chain uses TRBV6-4 with TRBJ2-3; 8 bases are shared with TRBD1. This CDR3 is built from 14 residues. The V gene's germline CDR1 is MRHNA and CDR2 SNTAGT. Trimming removed 7 bases from V and 3 bases from J; junction bases left unmatched: 6. The DNA for the CDR3 is TGTGCCAGCAAACGAGACAGGGGTACAGATACGCAGTATTTT. As protein: CASKRDRGTDTQYF.

The chain employs TRBV4-3 and TRBJ2-3; D may be TRBD2 (5 bases). Trimming removed 0 bases from V and 4 bases from J, with 17 bases in between. Germline CDR1 is LGHNA and CDR2 is YSLEER. The CDR3 is 17 amino acids. The CDR3 DNA reads TGCGCCAGCAGCCAAGACCGGGGTTTGGGGATCGCAGATACGCAGTATTTT. It codes for CASSQDRGLGIADTQYF.

The chain combines TRBV28 with TRBJ2-2; 8 nucleotides match TRBD1. The germline gives CDR1 MDHEN, CDR2 SYDVKM. The CDR3 runs 15 residues. V lost 3 bases, J lost 6 bases, and 6 bases stayed unmatched. CDR3 in amino acids: CASSFLTGVSGELFF. The DNA for the CDR3 is TGTGCCAGCAGTTTCTTGACAGGGGTCTCCGGGGAGCTGTTTTTT. The full variable domain, in which reference TRBV28 and TRBJ2-2 provide the parts outside the CDR3, is DVKVTQSSRYLVKRTGEKVFLECVQDMDHENMFWYRQDPGLGLRLIYFSYDVKMKEKGDIPEGYSVSREKKERFSLILESASTNQTSMYLCASSFLTGVSGELFFGEGSRLTVL.

This chain links TRBV11-3 with TRBJ2-7, with TRBD2 matching 9 bases. Germline trimming cut 0 bases from V and 5 bases from J; bases unmatched to any gene: 8. CDR3 length: 16 amino acids. Germline lookup yields CDR1 SGHNT and CDR2 YENEEA. The CDR3 nucleotides read TGTGCCAGCAGCTTAGATGGGCGGGGGGGCATGGACGAGCAGTACTTC. As protein: CASSLDGRGGMDEQYF.